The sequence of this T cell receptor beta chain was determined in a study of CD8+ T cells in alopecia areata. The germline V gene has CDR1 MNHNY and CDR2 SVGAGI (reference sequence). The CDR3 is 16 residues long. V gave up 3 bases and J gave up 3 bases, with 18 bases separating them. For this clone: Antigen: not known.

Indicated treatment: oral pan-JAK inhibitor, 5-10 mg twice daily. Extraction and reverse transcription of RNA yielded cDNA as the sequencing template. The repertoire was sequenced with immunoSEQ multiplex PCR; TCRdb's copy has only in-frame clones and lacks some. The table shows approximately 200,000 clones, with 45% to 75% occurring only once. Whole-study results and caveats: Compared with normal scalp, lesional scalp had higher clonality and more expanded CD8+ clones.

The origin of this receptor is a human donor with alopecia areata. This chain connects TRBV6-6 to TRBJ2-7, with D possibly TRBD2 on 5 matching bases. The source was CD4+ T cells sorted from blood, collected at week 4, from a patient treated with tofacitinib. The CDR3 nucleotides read TGTGCCAGCAGTTATCACCCTGGACTGGGGAACTACGAGCAGTACTTC. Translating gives CASSYHPGLGNYEQYF.